This T cell receptor (beta chain) came from a study of beta chain features in type 1 diabetes. Each of the sorted populations had a purity greater than 98%. This clone turned up a few times. CDR3 size: 16 residues. The germline gives CDR1 SGHTA, CDR2 FQGTGA. The V and J ends lost 4 bases and 8 bases, in that order; junction bases with no gene match: 14. TCRB transcripts that were expressed got sequenced, as all of the isolated RNA had been reverse transcribed. TCRdb's copy holds only in-frame clones and misses some; the assay was immunoSEQ multiplex PCR. This sample has 850,000 to 900,000 clones, with about a sixth found just once.

The chain has TRBV7-3 and TRBJ1-2; 9 nucleotides line up with TRBD1. The sequenced sample consisted of naive CD4+ T cells from blood. The sequence was obtained from a woman aged 18-29 years in good health. CDR3 sequence: CASSSVPGQGPQGYTF. The CDR3 DNA reads as TGTGCCAGCAGCTCAGTTCCGGGACAGGGACCGCAGGGCTACACCTTC.